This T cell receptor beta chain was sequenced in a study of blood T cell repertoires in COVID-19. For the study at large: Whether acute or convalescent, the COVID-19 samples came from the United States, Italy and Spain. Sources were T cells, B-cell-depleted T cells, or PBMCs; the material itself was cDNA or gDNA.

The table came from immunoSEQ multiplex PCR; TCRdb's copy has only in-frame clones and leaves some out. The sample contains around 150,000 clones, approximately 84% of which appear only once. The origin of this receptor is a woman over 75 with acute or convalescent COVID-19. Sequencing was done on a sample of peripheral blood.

The CDR3, as DNA: TGTGCCAGTAGTATAGATAAAGGGAGACAGCCCCAGCATTTT. Its translation: CASSIDKGRQPQHF. The chain recombines TRBV19 with TRBJ1-5; D is ambiguous. Trimming stripped 0 bases from V and 7 bases from J, with 10 bases between. This CDR3 is built from 14 residues. CDR1 is LNHDA and CDR2 is SQIVND in the germline V gene (reference sequence).